Following are 32 T cell receptor beta chains from one sample sequenced in a study of cytomegalovirus exposure and HLA in healthy donors. The PCR was carried out with 60 Vbeta primers and 13 Jbeta primers. Here immunoSEQ multiplex PCR was the method, and the copy in TCRdb shows in-frame clones only, minus some. The data show 150,000 to 200,000 clones, under 75% seen once. The sequenced material came from PBMCs. These TCRs come from a man aged 40-49 years in good health and CMV-seropositive.

This chain uses TRBV19 with TRBJ1-1; D perhaps matches TRBD1 (6 bases). Germline-derived CDR1 and CDR2 are LNHDA and SQIVND (reference sequence). The CDR3 contains 12 residues. V lost 6 bases to trimming and J lost 4 bases, with 9 bases between them. The CDR3 is CASSGQSTEAFF. The CDR3 DNA reads as TGTGCCAGTAGCGGACAGAGCACTGAAGCTTTCTTT.

The chain carries TRBV9 and TRBJ2-5; 8 bases are shared with TRBD1. The germline gives CDR1 SGDLS, CDR2 YYNGEE. The CDR3 contains 14 residues. Trimming cost V 0 bases and J 5 bases; bases outside gene matches: 3. In DNA, the CDR3 is TGTGCCAGCAGCGTAGGACAGGGGAGGGAGACCCAGTACTTC. Its translation is CASSVGQGRETQYF.

The rearrangement uses TRBV7-9 and TRBJ1-4; TRBD1 agrees at 9 bases. The germline V gene has CDR1 SEHNR and CDR2 FQNEAQ (reference sequence). The CDR3 has 15 amino acids. After removal of 5 bases from V and 3 bases from J, the junction contained 4 bases not matched to a gene. CDR3 region: CASSPGTGSNEKLFF. DNA for the CDR3: TGTGCCAGCAGCCCGGGGACAGGGTCTAATGAAAAACTGTTTTTT. Using reference TRBV7-9 and TRBJ1-4 for the parts outside the CDR3, the full variable domain is DTGVSQNPRHKITKRGQNVTFRCDPISEHNRLYWYRQTLGQGPEFLTYFQNEAQLEKSRLLSDRFSAERPKGSFSTLEIQRTEQGDSAMYLCASSPGTGSNEKLFFGSGTQLSVL.

The CDR3 DNA follows: TGTGCCATCAGTGGCGGGGCGAACATACTTGGCTCCTACGAGCAGTACTTC. Translation: CAISGGANILGSYEQYF. This chain connects TRBV10-3 to TRBJ2-7; tentative D call: TRBD2 (6 bases). The CDR3 sequence is 17 residues long. CDR1 ENHRY and CDR2 SYGVKD come from the germline V gene. The V and J ends lost 4 bases and 0 bases respectively, with 19 bases between them.

The chain recombines TRBV6-5 with TRBJ2-7, with 7 bases aligning to TRBD1. The germline V gene encodes CDR1 MNHEY and CDR2 SVGAGI. CDR3 size: 15 residues. The trim removed 4 bases at V and 4 bases at J, leaving 10 bases unmatched. DNA of the CDR3: TGTGCCAGCAGTTTCAGACAGGGAAGCAGGTACGAGCAGTACTTC. This sequence encodes CASSFRQGSRYEQYF.

The chain employs TRBV11-2 and TRBJ1-1; unclear D gene. This CDR3 region has 12 residues. Germline CDR1 is SGHAT and CDR2 is FQNNGV. V lost 8 bases and J 3 bases, leaving 10 bases between the germline ends. For the CDR3, the DNA is TGTGCCAGCGGGGAGTGGGACACTGAAGCTTTCTTT. The encoded protein is CASGEWDTEAFF.

The V gene is TRBV4-1, the J gene TRBJ2-7; D perhaps matches TRBD1 (5 bases). From germline, CDR1 is MGHRA and CDR2 YSYEKL. The germline V and J ends were trimmed by 0 bases and 3 bases, with 15 bases remaining between them. The CDR3 extends over 16 amino acids. The DNA of the CDR3 is TGCGCCAGCAGCCAAGACGGTCCTAGGCAGGGCTACGAGCAGTACTTC. Translated: CASSQDGPRQGYEQYF.

The CDR3 here is CASSLGAGAGNEQFF. CDR3 sequence (DNA): TGCGCCAGCAGCTTGGGGGCGGGGGCCGGCAATGAGCAGTTCTTC. The chain carries TRBV5-1 and TRBJ2-1, with D possibly TRBD2 on 7 matching bases. The CDR3 covers 15 residues. From germline, CDR1 is SGHRS and CDR2 YFSETQ. Trimming pared 0 bases from V and 6 bases from J, leaving 13 bases between.

In this sample, this clone turned up a few times. The junction departs from the called germline gene at one end, perhaps through a read error. The chain recombines TRBV6-5 with TRBJ1-2; TRBD1 matches 9 bases. The germline gives CDR1 MNHEY, CDR2 SVGAGI. This CDR3 is built from 13 residues. Written as DNA, the CDR3 is TGTGCCAGCAGTGACTCGGACAGGGGTGGCTACACCTTC. It is translated as CASSDSDRGGYTF.

The chain recombines TRBV7-2 with TRBJ1-4, with a weak D call TRBD1 (6 bases). Germline values: CDR1 SGHTA, CDR2 FQGNSA. The V end was cut by 6 bases, the J end by 5 bases, with 13 bases between. This CDR3 contains 14 residues. The CDR3 DNA sequence: TGTGCCAGCAGTCGGGACACGCTAAATGAAAAACTGTTTTTT. Encoded protein: CASSRDTLNEKLFF.

This clone showed up just once. This chain uses TRBV4-1 with TRBJ2-5; D might be TRBD2 (7 bases). V was pared by 0 bases and J by 11 bases, with 13 bases between. CDR1 MGHRA and CDR2 YSYEKL come from the germline V gene. CDR3 length: 13 residues. CDR3 in DNA: TGCGCCAGCAGCCAAGAGGGGGGGCGAGAGCAGTACTTC. Translated, it gives CASSQEGGREQYF.

The V call is TRBV11-3, the J call TRBJ2-2; TRBD1 agrees at 7 bases. CDR3 size: 16 residues. CDR1 SGHNT and CDR2 YENEEA come from the germline V gene. V was clipped by 6 bases and J by 3 bases; unmatched bases: 10. This CDR3 reads CASRCPTGMDTGELFF. CDR3 bases: TGTGCCAGCAGGTGTCCGACAGGGATGGACACCGGGGAGCTGTTTTTT.

This chain joins TRBV5-4 and TRBJ1-4; unclear D gene. Trimming left V 0 bases short and J 4 bases short, with 13 bases between. The CDR3 covers 16 residues. Germline V gene sequence: CDR1 SGHNT, CDR2 YYREEE (reference sequence). In nucleotides, the CDR3 is TGTGCCAGCAGCTTGGGCGGGCATCCCATTAATGAAAAACTGTTTTTT. It is translated as CASSLGGHPINEKLFF.

In its sample, this clone was seen once. The V and J genes are TRBV5-1 and TRBJ2-1; TRBD1 matches 9 bases. Trimming removed 4 bases from V and 7 bases from J; junction bases left unmatched: 9. In germline, CDR1 is SGHRS, CDR2 YFSETQ. This CDR3 is 15 amino acids long. CDR3 region: CASSRTGTGRNEQFF. CDR3 bases: TGCGCCAGCAGCCGGACCGGGACAGGGAGGAATGAGCAGTTCTTC.

The gene calls are TRBV4-2 and TRBJ1-4, with a weak D call TRBD1 (5 bases). CDR3 length: 16 residues. V lost 0 bases to trimming and J lost 8 bases, with 16 bases between them. In germline, CDR1 is LGHNA, CDR2 YNFKEQ. CDR3 DNA: TGTGCCAGCAGCCAAGATAGGGACGGACTAGGGGAAAAACTGTTTTTT. Translated, it gives CASSQDRDGLGEKLFF.

This clone was observed a few times. CDR3 protein: CATSRATSGYEQYF. The CDR3 nucleotides read TGTGCCACCAGCAGAGCGACTAGCGGCTACGAGCAGTACTTC. The gene calls are TRBV15 and TRBJ2-5, with TRBD2 matching over 9 bases. The J call may be incorrect, as the DNA end agrees better with TRBJ2-7. The CDR3 is 14 residues long. Germline CDR1 and CDR2: LNHNV and YYDKDF (reference sequence).

This clone was recorded a few times. The rearrangement joins TRBV7-9 to TRBJ1-2, with 10 bases that match TRBD1. Trimming cost V 5 bases and J 3 bases; bases outside gene matches: 9. Germline V CDR1 and CDR2: SEHNR, FQNEAQ (reference sequence). The CDR3 is made up of 16 amino acids. This CDR3 reads CASSEGQGLRDYGYTF. DNA for the CDR3: TGTGCCAGCAGCGAGGGACAGGGGTTGCGGGACTATGGCTACACCTTC.

This clone was counted between two and nine times. The chain has TRBV5-4 and TRBJ2-5; 11 positions agree with TRBD1. Judging by the DNA end, TRBJ2-7 fits better; the J call may be wrong. The CDR3 has 13 amino acids. Germline V gene lookup returns CDR1 SGHNT and CDR2 YYREEE (reference sequence). CDR3 region: CASSWTGGDEQYF. CDR3 DNA: TGTGCCAGCAGCTGGACAGGGGGCGACGAGCAGTACTTC.

This clone appeared a few times. V usage is TRBV6-6 and J usage is TRBJ1-1; unclear D gene. The germline V gene encodes CDR1 MNHNY and CDR2 SVGAGI (reference sequence). V was cut by 7 bases and J by 4 bases, with 7 bases left in between. The CDR3 runs to 11 residues. The CDR3 spells CASIVSTEAFF. CDR3 bases: TGTGCCAGCATCGTTAGCACTGAAGCTTTCTTT.

This sequence joins TRBV27 and TRBJ2-5, with D maybe TRBD1 (6 bases). CDR3 length equals 14 residues. The ends were cut back, 6 bases at V and 4 bases at J, with 15 bases in the middle. The V gene's germline CDR1 is MNHEY and CDR2 SMNVEV (reference sequence). The CDR3 region has the DNA TGTGCCAGCAGCACAGGGACGTCAAGAGAGACCCAGTACTTC. As protein: CASSTGTSRETQYF.

This chain connects TRBV7-3 to TRBJ2-1, with 8 bases that match TRBD2. CDR1 and CDR2 (germline): SGHTA, FQGTGA. J lost 8 bases, V lost 4 bases, and 10 bases had no gene match. There are 15 residues in the CDR3. CDR3 in DNA: TGTGCCAGCAGCTCTTTAGCGGGGCCCCCCGATGAGCAGTTCTTC. This sequence encodes CASSSLAGPPDEQFF.

V usage is TRBV2 and J usage is TRBJ1-5; D is ambiguous. CDR3 length equals 15 residues. CDR1 and CDR2 (germline): SNHLY, FYNNEI. The ends were cut back, 1 base at V and 3 bases at J, with 10 bases in the middle. The CDR3 sequence is CASSEVGAPNQPQHF. Written as DNA, the CDR3 is TGTGCCAGCAGTGAAGTGGGAGCCCCCAATCAGCCCCAGCATTTT. Filled out from reference TRBV2 and TRBJ1-5, the complete variable domain reads EPEVTQTPSHQVTQMGQEVILRCVPISNHLYFYWYRQILGQKVEFLVSFYNNEISEKSEIFDDQFSVERPDGSNFTLKIRSTKLEDSAMYFCASSEVGAPNQPQHFGDGTRLSIL.

The CDR3, as DNA: TGTGCCAGCAGCTTTAGACGACAAGGGGACTCACAGGAGACCCAGTACTTC. It specifies CASSFRRQGDSQETQYF. This sequence joins TRBV7-8 and TRBJ2-5; maybe TRBD2 (6 bases). Germline V lookup: CDR1 SGHVS, CDR2 FQNEAQ. Trimming took 3 bases from V and 5 from J, leaving 22 bases between them. This CDR3 has 17 amino acids.

The count of this clone is one. The chain couples TRBV2 to TRBJ2-3; D perhaps matches TRBD2 (5 bases). V was cut by 6 bases and J by 3 bases, with 13 bases left in between. CDR1 SNHLY and CDR2 FYNNEI come from the germline V gene. This CDR3 spans 14 amino acids. The CDR3 DNA follows: TGTGCCAGCAGGAGGGAAGGGCGGACAGATACGCAGTATTTT. Its translation: CASRREGRTDTQYF.

To note about this clone: A read error may produce the germline difference seen at one junction end. J is TRBJ2-1 and V is TRBV7-7; TRBD2 aligns across 11 bases. This CDR3 is built from 16 residues. Germline loops: CDR1 SSHAT, CDR2 FNYEAQ (reference sequence). The CDR3: CASSLSLAGGSNEQFF. DNA for the CDR3: TGTGCTAGCAGCCTCTCGCTAGCGGGGGGATCCAATGAGCAGTTCTTC.

The chain combines TRBV7-9 with TRBJ2-7; TRBD2 might be the D (5 bases). This CDR3 contains 14 residues. Trimming took 4 bases from V and 0 from J, leaving 10 bases between them. Germline loops: CDR1 SEHNR, CDR2 FQNEAQ (reference sequence). The CDR3 region is CASSSTGVSYEQYF. DNA of the CDR3: TGTGCCAGCAGCTCAACCGGGGTCTCCTACGAGCAGTACTTC.

The chain recombines TRBV29-1 with TRBJ1-1, with 7 nucleotides matching TRBD1. Losses at the gene ends were 5 bases for V and 0 bases for J; bases not matched to a gene: 3. This CDR3 is built from 13 residues. CDR1 is SQVTM and CDR2 is ANQGSEA in the germline V gene. DNA of the CDR3: TGCAGCGTTTCGACAGGGATGAACACTGAAGCTTTCTTT. This gives the protein CSVSTGMNTEAFF.

The chain carries TRBV7-9 and TRBJ1-5, with 11 positions matching TRBD1. V trimming: 1 base; J trimming: 3 bases; junction bases outside the gene matches: 5. Germline CDR1 SEHNR, CDR2 FQNEAQ (reference sequence). CDR3 length equals 17 residues. CDR3 amino acids: CASSLGTGGANNQPQHF. The CDR3 bases are TGTGCCAGCAGCTTAGGGACAGGGGGCGCAAACAATCAGCCCCAGCATTTT.

This clone was counted a few times. V is TRBV27 and J is TRBJ1-6; unclear D gene. The germline V and J ends were trimmed by 2 bases and 7 bases, with 12 bases remaining between them. Germline V CDR1 and CDR2: MNHEY, SMNVEV (reference sequence). This CDR3 comprises 15 residues. The CDR3 DNA reads TGTGCCAGCAGTTTACCACCTTACAGAAATTCACCCCTCCACTTT. The encoded protein is CASSLPPYRNSPLHF.

This clone was picked up one time. The rearrangement joins TRBV11-2 to TRBJ2-7, with 13 nucleotides matching TRBD2. This CDR3 region has 16 residues. J lost 7 bases, V lost 5 bases, and 11 bases had no gene match. Looked up from germline, CDR1 is SGHAT and CDR2 is FQNNGV. This CDR3 is CASSALAGGRPGEQYF. The CDR3 nucleotides are TGTGCCAGCAGCGCACTAGCGGGGGGGCGTCCGGGAGAGCAGTACTTC.

The chain joins TRBV7-9 to TRBJ1-6; D unresolved. CDR1 is SEHNR and CDR2 is FQNEAQ in the germline V gene (reference sequence). V shed 3 bases and J shed 4 bases, with 7 bases lying between them. The CDR3 runs to 14 residues. This CDR3 reads CASSFGMYNSPLHF. For the CDR3, the DNA is TGTGCCAGCAGCTTCGGGATGTATAATTCACCCCTCCACTTT.

The chain joins TRBV5-1 to TRBJ1-2; D gene ambiguous. The CDR3 covers 14 residues. Germline CDR1 reads SGHRS; CDR2 reads YFSETQ. Trimming stripped 0 bases from V and 3 bases from J, with 9 bases between. This CDR3 reads CASSLGGEDYGYTF. The CDR3 region has the DNA TGCGCCAGCAGCTTGGGCGGGGAGGACTATGGCTACACCTTC.